A selection of T cell receptor beta chains follows, all from one sample in a study of T cell changes during pregnancy in multiple sclerosis. Measured with immunoSEQ multiplex PCR; TCRdb has only the in-frame clones, and not every one. The table shows approximately 90,000 clones, with 90% to 95% occurring only once. The input for sequencing was peripheral blood, taken in the third trimester of pregnancy. The receptors originated from a female donor with multiple sclerosis, enrolled in a pregnancy study. Each CDR3 is given with its conserved first and last residue. Fields, in order: V gene, CDR3 length, J gene, clone size, D gene, CDR3 DNA, CDR3 protein. A D gene is named only where the DNA matches it firmly. A clone size is listed for some rows: how often the clone was seen (once, few, many), or a class if it is expanded.

v_call: TRBV5-6; cdr3_length: 13; j_call: TRBJ1-1; clone_size: NA; d_call: NA; cdr3_nt: TGTGCCAGCAGCTTGGACTTAAACACTGAAGCTTTCTTT; cdr3_aa: CASSLDLNTEAFF
v_call: TRBV9; cdr3_length: 13; j_call: TRBJ2-1; clone_size: NA; d_call: NA; cdr3_nt: TGTGCCAGCAGCGTAGCTATGCGCTCGGGGCAGTTCTTC; cdr3_aa: CASSVAMRSGQFF
v_call: TRBV6-1; cdr3_length: 13; j_call: TRBJ2-3; clone_size: few; d_call: NA; cdr3_nt: TGTGCCAGCCAGCGGACCCTCACAGATACGCAGTATTTT; cdr3_aa: CASQRTLTDTQYF
v_call: TRBV28; cdr3_length: 14; j_call: TRBJ2-7; clone_size: NA; d_call: TRBD2; cdr3_nt: TGTGCCAGCAGTGGGATGACTAGCGGGATCGAGCAGTACTTC; cdr3_aa: CASSGMTSGIEQYF
v_call: TRBV28; cdr3_length: 15; j_call: TRBJ2-1; clone_size: NA; d_call: NA; cdr3_nt: TGTGCCAGCTTGCCCGGGACATATGACTACAATGAGCAGTTCTTC; cdr3_aa: CASLPGTYDYNEQFF
v_call: TRBV29-1; cdr3_length: 13; j_call: TRBJ2-1; clone_size: NA; d_call: NA; cdr3_nt: TGCAGCGTAAACTTAGACTCCTACAATGAGCAGTTCTTC; cdr3_aa: CSVNLDSYNEQFF
v_call: TRBV6-1; cdr3_length: 16; j_call: TRBJ1-4; clone_size: NA; d_call: TRBD1; cdr3_nt: TGTGCCAGCAGTGAAAGGGGGACAGGGGGGAATGAAAAACTGTTTTTT; cdr3_aa: CASSERGTGGNEKLFF
v_call: TRBV7-9; cdr3_length: 16; j_call: TRBJ2-2; clone_size: NA; d_call: NA; cdr3_nt: TGTGCCAGCAGCCCCATACAGGGTGCTCTTGCCGGGGAGCTGTTTTTT; cdr3_aa: CASSPIQGALAGELFF
v_call: TRBV5-5; cdr3_length: 14; j_call: TRBJ1-2; clone_size: NA; d_call: TRBD1; cdr3_nt: TGTGCCAGCAGCCAGGGACAGGGGGCAGGAGGCTACACCTTC; cdr3_aa: CASSQGQGAGGYTF
v_call: TRBV7-2; cdr3_length: 14; j_call: TRBJ2-3; clone_size: NA; d_call: TRBD2; cdr3_nt: TGTGCCAGCAGCTTAGTCGGGGGGAGACATACGCAGTATTTT; cdr3_aa: CASSLVGGRHTQYF
v_call: TRBV4-3; cdr3_length: 16; j_call: TRBJ2-1; clone_size: NA; d_call: TRBD2; cdr3_nt: TGCGCCAGCAGCCAAGGACTAGCGGGAGTAGTCGATGAGCAGTTCTTC; cdr3_aa: CASSQGLAGVVDEQFF
v_call: TRBV14; cdr3_length: 13; j_call: TRBJ1-2; clone_size: NA; d_call: TRBD1; cdr3_nt: TGTGCCAGCAGCGCACAGGGGACTCATGGCTACACCTTC; cdr3_aa: CASSAQGTHGYTF
v_call: TRBV11-3; cdr3_length: 14; j_call: TRBJ2-1; clone_size: NA; d_call: TRBD2; cdr3_nt: TGTGCCAGCAGCGATCGACTAGCATACAATGAGCAGTTCTTC; cdr3_aa: CASSDRLAYNEQFF
v_call: TRBV5-1; cdr3_length: 15; j_call: TRBJ2-2; clone_size: NA; d_call: NA; cdr3_nt: TGCGCCAGCAGCCGCCGGCCGGGGGTGGCCGGGGAGCTGTTTTTT; cdr3_aa: CASSRRPGVAGELFF
v_call: TRBV11-2; cdr3_length: 14; j_call: TRBJ1-2; clone_size: NA; d_call: NA; cdr3_nt: TGTGCCAGCAGCTTAGATGCAGGGCCTGGTGGCTACACCTTC; cdr3_aa: CASSLDAGPGGYTF
v_call: TRBV5-1; cdr3_length: 16; j_call: TRBJ2-7; clone_size: once; d_call: TRBD1; cdr3_nt: TGCGCCAGCAGCCCCGGGACTGAAACAGGGGGCGGCGGGCAGTACTTC; cdr3_aa: CASSPGTETGGGGQYF
v_call: TRBV5-4; cdr3_length: 16; j_call: TRBJ2-1; clone_size: NA; d_call: TRBD2; cdr3_nt: TGTGCCAGCAGCTTGGTAGTAGCGGGGCCAAACAATGAGCAGTTCTTC; cdr3_aa: CASSLVVAGPNNEQFF
v_call: TRBV11-2; cdr3_length: 15; j_call: TRBJ1-2; clone_size: NA; d_call: TRBD1; cdr3_nt: TGTGCCAGCAGCTTAGAGTTTGGGACAGGGGTAGGCTACACCTTC; cdr3_aa: CASSLEFGTGVGYTF
v_call: TRBV29-1; cdr3_length: 13; j_call: TRBJ1-1; clone_size: NA; d_call: TRBD1; cdr3_nt: TGCAGCGTCGCAGGGGGCAAGAACACTGAAGCTTTCTTT; cdr3_aa: CSVAGGKNTEAFF
v_call: TRBV4-1; cdr3_length: 15; j_call: TRBJ2-7; clone_size: NA; d_call: TRBD2; cdr3_nt: TGCGCCAGCAGCCAGTACGGGACTAATCCCTACGAGCAGTACTTC; cdr3_aa: CASSQYGTNPYEQYF
v_call: TRBV28; cdr3_length: 17; j_call: TRBJ1-1; clone_size: NA; d_call: TRBD1; cdr3_nt: TGTGCCACCGCGGCCCTCCCCGGGACAGGGGGGAGCACTGAAGCTTTCTTT; cdr3_aa: CATAALPGTGGSTEAFF
v_call: TRBV7-9; cdr3_length: 17; j_call: TRBJ1-2; clone_size: NA; d_call: TRBD1; cdr3_nt: TGTGCCAGCAGCTTAGTACGTCGAGACAGGGGGCAAGGTGGCTACACCTTC; cdr3_aa: CASSLVRRDRGQGGYTF
v_call: TRBV10-3; cdr3_length: 14; j_call: TRBJ1-4; clone_size: once; d_call: NA; cdr3_nt: TGTGCCATCAGCGCCATCAAGGAGAACGGAAAACTGTTTTTT; cdr3_aa: CAISAIKENGKLFF
v_call: TRBV30; cdr3_length: 13; j_call: TRBJ2-7; clone_size: NA; d_call: NA; cdr3_nt: TGTGCCTGTTCACAGGGAATAGGGTACGAGCAGTACTTC; cdr3_aa: CACSQGIGYEQYF
v_call: TRBV30; cdr3_length: 16; j_call: TRBJ1-1; clone_size: few; d_call: NA; cdr3_nt: TGTGCCTGGACTTTGTCGGGGTTAAGTAGGAACACTGAAGCTTTCTTT; cdr3_aa: CAWTLSGLSRNTEAFF
v_call: TRBV28; cdr3_length: 13; j_call: TRBJ2-7; clone_size: NA; d_call: NA; cdr3_nt: TGTGCCAGCAGTTTGCGGCAGGGTTACGAGCAGTACTTC; cdr3_aa: CASSLRQGYEQYF
v_call: TRBV7-3; cdr3_length: 15; j_call: TRBJ2-1; clone_size: NA; d_call: NA; cdr3_nt: TGTGCCAGCAGCTGGGAGGATGTAAACTACAATGAGCAGTTCTTC; cdr3_aa: CASSWEDVNYNEQFF
v_call: TRBV5-1; cdr3_length: 14; j_call: TRBJ2-7; clone_size: NA; d_call: TRBD1; cdr3_nt: TGCGCCAGCAGCTTGGGACAGGGGGCCTACGAGCAGTACTTC; cdr3_aa: CASSLGQGAYEQYF
v_call: TRBV2; cdr3_length: 13; j_call: TRBJ1-2; clone_size: NA; d_call: TRBD1; cdr3_nt: TGTGCCAGCAGTATTGGACAGGGTTATGGCTACACCTTC; cdr3_aa: CASSIGQGYGYTF